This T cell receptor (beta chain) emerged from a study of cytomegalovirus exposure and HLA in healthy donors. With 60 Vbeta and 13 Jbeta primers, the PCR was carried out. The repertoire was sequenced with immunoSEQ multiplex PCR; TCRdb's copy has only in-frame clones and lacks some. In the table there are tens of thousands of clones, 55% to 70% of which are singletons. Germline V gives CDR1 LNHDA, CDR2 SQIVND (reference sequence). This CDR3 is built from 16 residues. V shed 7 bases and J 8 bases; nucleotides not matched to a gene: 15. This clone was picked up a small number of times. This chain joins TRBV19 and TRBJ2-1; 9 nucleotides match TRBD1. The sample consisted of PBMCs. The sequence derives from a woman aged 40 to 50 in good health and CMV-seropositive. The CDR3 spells CASTVLLGTGWDEQFF. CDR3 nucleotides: TGTGCCAGTACCGTTCTTTTGGGGACAGGGTGGGATGAGCAGTTCTTC.